This T cell receptor (beta chain) comes out of a study of blood T cell repertoires in COVID-19. In the original workflow: Amplified reference gene primers provided the basis for estimating nucleated cell counts. Profiling relied on immunoSEQ multiplex PCR, and the TCRdb table lists in-frame clones only, not all of them. The V and J calls and clone size were taken over from that table, and D and trimming were inferred from the DNA. The data hold just over 300,000 clones, with 90% observed a single time. The TCR originated in a woman younger than 30 with acute COVID-19. Sequenced input: PBMCs or T cells enriched from blood (not recorded which).

CDR3 coding DNA: TGCGCCAGCAGCCAAGGGGCCATCAGTCACGGGGAGCTGTTTTTT. As protein: CASSQGAISHGELFF. This chain uses TRBV4-1 with TRBJ2-2; D is undetermined. CDR1 MGHRA and CDR2 YSYEKL come from the germline V gene. The germline V and J ends were trimmed by 1 base and 7 bases, with 13 bases remaining between them. This CDR3 has 15 amino acids.